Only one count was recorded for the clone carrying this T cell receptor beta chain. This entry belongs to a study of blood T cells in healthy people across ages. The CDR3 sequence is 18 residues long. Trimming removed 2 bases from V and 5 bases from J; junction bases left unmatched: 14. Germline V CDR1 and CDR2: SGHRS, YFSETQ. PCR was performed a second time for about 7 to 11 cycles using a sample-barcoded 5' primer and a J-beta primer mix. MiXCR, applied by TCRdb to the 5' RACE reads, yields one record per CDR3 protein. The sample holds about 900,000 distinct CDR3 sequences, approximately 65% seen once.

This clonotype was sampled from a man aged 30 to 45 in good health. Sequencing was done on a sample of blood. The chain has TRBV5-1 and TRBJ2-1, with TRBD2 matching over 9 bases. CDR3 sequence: CASSFPPEKRGADNEQFF. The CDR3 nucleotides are TGCGCCAGCAGCTTCCCCCCAGAGAAGCGGGGGGCGGACAATGAGCAGTTCTTC.